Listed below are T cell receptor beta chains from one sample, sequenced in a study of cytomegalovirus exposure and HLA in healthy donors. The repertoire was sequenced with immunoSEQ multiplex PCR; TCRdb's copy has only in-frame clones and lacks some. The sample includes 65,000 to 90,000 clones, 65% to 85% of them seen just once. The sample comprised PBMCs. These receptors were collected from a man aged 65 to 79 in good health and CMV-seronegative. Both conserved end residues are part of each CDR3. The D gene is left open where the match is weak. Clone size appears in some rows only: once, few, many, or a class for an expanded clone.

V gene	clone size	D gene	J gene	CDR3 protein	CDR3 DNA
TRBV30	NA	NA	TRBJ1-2	CAWSVNEVQGYTF	TGTGCCTGGAGTGTTAATGAGGTGCAGGGCTACACCTTC
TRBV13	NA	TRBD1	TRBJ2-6	CASSLRGTGGVSGANVLTF	TGTGCCAGCAGCCTAAGGGGGACAGGCGGGGTCTCTGGGGCCAACGTCCTGACTTTC
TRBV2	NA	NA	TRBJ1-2	CASSRAAYGYTF	TGTGCCAGCAGCAGGGCCGCCTATGGCTACACCTTC
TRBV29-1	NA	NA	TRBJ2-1	CSVMPLQGNEQFF	TGCAGCGTTATGCCCCTTCAGGGAAATGAGCAGTTCTTC
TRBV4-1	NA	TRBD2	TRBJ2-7	CASSRTSGGTYEQYF	TGCGCCAGCAGCCGGACTAGCGGCGGAACCTACGAGCAGTACTTC
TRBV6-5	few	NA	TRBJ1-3	CASSGGLSGNTIYF	TGTGCCAGCAGCGGGGGACTCTCTGGAAACACCATATATTTT
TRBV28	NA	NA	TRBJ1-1	CASSLQIIGGMNTEAFF	TGTGCCAGCAGTTTACAGATAATTGGAGGAATGAACACTGAAGCTTTCTTT
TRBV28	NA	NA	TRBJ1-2	CASSIYREFGYTF	TGTGCCAGCAGTATATACAGGGAATTTGGCTACACCTTC
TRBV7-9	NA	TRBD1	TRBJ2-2	CASSLRQGRNTGELFF	TGTGCCAGCAGCCTTCGACAGGGCCGTAACACCGGGGAGCTGTTTTTT
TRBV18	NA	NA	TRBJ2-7	CASSPLRYEQYF	TGTGCCAGCTCACCCCTTCGGTACGAGCAGTACTTC
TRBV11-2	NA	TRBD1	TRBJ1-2	CASSPRDSTYGYTF	TGTGCCAGCAGCCCGCGGGACAGTACCTATGGCTACACCTTC
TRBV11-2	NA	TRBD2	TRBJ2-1	CASSLAGGGGRQNGFF	TGTGCCAGCAGCTTAGCCGGCGGGGGGGGGAGACAAAATGGGTTCTTC
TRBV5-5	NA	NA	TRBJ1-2	CASSFGVGYGYTF	TGTGCCAGCAGCTTCGGGGTGGGCTATGGCTACACCTTC